This is a list of T cell receptor beta chains from one sample in a study of T cell repertoires in ileal Crohn's disease. Here immunoSEQ multiplex PCR was the method, and the copy in TCRdb shows in-frame clones only, minus some. The table lists some 11,000 clones, around 78% of them singletons. Input material: ileal tissue. The origin of the receptors is an adult with Crohn's disease. Each CDR3 is given with its conserved first and last residue. Fields, in order: J gene, D gene, V gene, clone size, CDR3 DNA, CDR3 protein. The D gene is left open where the match is weak. Size is omitted from some rows. Given values are once, few, many or a class for expanded clones.

j_gene: TRBJ1-2; d_gene: NA; v_gene: TRBV5-6; abundance: NA; CDR3nt: TGTGCCAGCAGCTTTGTGGGGCGAGGCTATGGCTACACCTTC; CDR3aa: CASSFVGRGYGYTF
j_gene: TRBJ1-1; d_gene: TRBD1; v_gene: TRBV5-1; abundance: few; CDR3nt: TGCGCCAGCAGCGACGGGACAGGGAGAGAAGCTTTCTTT; CDR3aa: CASSDGTGREAFF
j_gene: TRBJ1-5; d_gene: TRBD1; v_gene: TRBV4-1; abundance: NA; CDR3nt: TGCGCCAGCAGCCCGATACCGGGACAGGGAAATCAGCCCCAGCATTTT; CDR3aa: CASSPIPGQGNQPQHF
j_gene: TRBJ2-5; d_gene: NA; v_gene: TRBV11-3; abundance: NA; CDR3nt: TGTGCCAGCAGCTTAGACTGGAGAGTCCAAGAGACCCAGTACTTC; CDR3aa: CASSLDWRVQETQYF
j_gene: TRBJ1-1; d_gene: NA; v_gene: TRBV7-8; abundance: NA; CDR3nt: TGTGCCAGCAGCTTAGCAGAGCTTAGGGGCGCTTCGAACACTGAAGCTTTCTTT; CDR3aa: CASSLAELRGASNTEAFF
j_gene: TRBJ1-1; d_gene: NA; v_gene: TRBV28; abundance: NA; CDR3nt: TGTGCCAGCAGACCGGCCGGAGTTAACACTGAAGCTTTCTTT; CDR3aa: CASRPAGVNTEAFF
j_gene: TRBJ1-2; d_gene: NA; v_gene: TRBV7-9; abundance: NA; CDR3nt: TGTGCCAGCAGCTCGACCTCGGCAGGACACTTCAACTATGGCTACACCTTC; CDR3aa: CASSSTSAGHFNYGYTF
j_gene: TRBJ1-1; d_gene: NA; v_gene: TRBV6-1; abundance: NA; CDR3nt: TGTGCCAGCAGTGAAACCCTCGACAGCTACACTGAAGCTTTCTTT; CDR3aa: CASSETLDSYTEAFF
j_gene: TRBJ1-1; d_gene: NA; v_gene: TRBV5-6; abundance: NA; CDR3nt: TGTGCCAGCAGCTTGACAGGCCTTGAAGCTTTCTTT; CDR3aa: CASSLTGLEAFF
j_gene: TRBJ2-3; d_gene: NA; v_gene: TRBV9; abundance: NA; CDR3nt: TGTGCCAGCAGCGTAGGCGGGAATCCCACAGATACGCAGTATTTT; CDR3aa: CASSVGGNPTDTQYF
j_gene: TRBJ1-2; d_gene: NA; v_gene: TRBV5-1; abundance: few; CDR3nt: TGCGCCAGCAGCTTGGTTGGTGGGGGGGCCTCTAACTATGGCTACACCTTC; CDR3aa: CASSLVGGGASNYGYTF
j_gene: TRBJ2-1; d_gene: NA; v_gene: TRBV28; abundance: NA; CDR3nt: TGTGCCAGCAGTTTGATCGGCCTAGCTGACCCTGAGCAGTTCTTC; CDR3aa: CASSLIGLADPEQFF
j_gene: TRBJ1-1; d_gene: NA; v_gene: TRBV10-3; abundance: NA; CDR3nt: TGTGCCATCAGGGCAAGGACCGGACTGGGAGCTGAAGCTTTCTTT; CDR3aa: CAIRARTGLGAEAFF
j_gene: TRBJ1-1; d_gene: NA; v_gene: TRBV27; abundance: NA; CDR3nt: TGTGCCAGCACCTCAGGAAGCAGGACTGAAGCTTTCTTT; CDR3aa: CASTSGSRTEAFF
j_gene: TRBJ2-7; d_gene: NA; v_gene: TRBV11-2; abundance: NA; CDR3nt: TGTGCCAGCAGCTTAGCGGCCTACGAGCAGTACTTC; CDR3aa: CASSLAAYEQYF
j_gene: TRBJ2-7; d_gene: NA; v_gene: TRBV9; abundance: NA; CDR3nt: TGTGCCAGCAGCGTAGCTGCGGGCTCCATTTACGAGCAGTACTTC; CDR3aa: CASSVAAGSIYEQYF
j_gene: TRBJ1-1; d_gene: NA; v_gene: TRBV4-2; abundance: NA; CDR3nt: TGTGCCAGCAGCCAAGAGGGCGGCGGGGTCGGGAACACTGAAGCTTTCTTT; CDR3aa: CASSQEGGGVGNTEAFF
j_gene: TRBJ1-4; d_gene: TRBD1; v_gene: TRBV6-5; abundance: NA; CDR3nt: TGTGCCAGCAGGACAGGGGGGAGTGAAAAACTGTTTTTT; CDR3aa: CASRTGGSEKLFF
j_gene: TRBJ2-5; d_gene: NA; v_gene: TRBV5-1; abundance: NA; CDR3nt: TGCGCCAGCAGCTTGGGTTGGGGCACGTACCAAGAGACCCAGTACTTC; CDR3aa: CASSLGWGTYQETQYF
j_gene: TRBJ1-1; d_gene: NA; v_gene: TRBV19; abundance: NA; CDR3nt: TGTGCCAGTAGTATAGGGGGCTTTAGATCGAACACTGAAGCTTTCTTT; CDR3aa: CASSIGGFRSNTEAFF
j_gene: TRBJ1-3; d_gene: TRBD1; v_gene: TRBV25-1; abundance: medium-sized; CDR3nt: TGTGCCAGCAGTGAATACCTGAGGAGGGGGCGAAACACCATATATTTT; CDR3aa: CASSEYLRRGRNTIYF
j_gene: TRBJ2-7; d_gene: TRBD1; v_gene: TRBV5-1; abundance: NA; CDR3nt: TGCGCCAGCAGCACAGATGGGGACAGTATTGACGAGCAGTACTTC; CDR3aa: CASSTDGDSIDEQYF
j_gene: TRBJ2-3; d_gene: NA; v_gene: TRBV5-1; abundance: NA; CDR3nt: TGCGCCAGCAGCTTGGGTGGACTCGAAAGAGGTACGCAGTATTTT; CDR3aa: CASSLGGLERGTQYF
j_gene: TRBJ2-5; d_gene: TRBD2; v_gene: TRBV4-1; abundance: NA; CDR3nt: TGCGCCAGCAGCCAAGAATCTTTCCAGCGGGAGGTGACCCAGTACTTC; CDR3aa: CASSQESFQREVTQYF
j_gene: TRBJ1-3; d_gene: NA; v_gene: TRBV30; abundance: NA; CDR3nt: TGTGCCTGGGGGCTGGGTAGCTCTGGAAACACCATATATTTT; CDR3aa: CAWGLGSSGNTIYF
j_gene: TRBJ2-7; d_gene: NA; v_gene: TRBV6-1; abundance: NA; CDR3nt: TGTGCCAGCAGCGTTACAGGGTCCGAGCAGTACTTC; CDR3aa: CASSVTGSEQYF
j_gene: TRBJ1-4; d_gene: NA; v_gene: TRBV30; abundance: NA; CDR3nt: TGTGCCTGGAGTGTAGGGACACGGATAAGCAATGAAAAACTGTTTTTT; CDR3aa: CAWSVGTRISNEKLFF
j_gene: TRBJ2-3; d_gene: TRBD2; v_gene: TRBV6-4; abundance: NA; CDR3nt: TGTGCCAGCAGTGTAGCGGGAGATGGAAAAGATACGCAGTATTTT; CDR3aa: CASSVAGDGKDTQYF
j_gene: TRBJ1-5; d_gene: TRBD1; v_gene: TRBV28; abundance: NA; CDR3nt: TGTGCCAGCAGTTCCCGGACAGGGGGGAGTCAGCCCCAGCATTTT; CDR3aa: CASSSRTGGSQPQHF
j_gene: TRBJ1-6; d_gene: TRBD1; v_gene: TRBV6-4; abundance: NA; CDR3nt: TGTGCCAGCAGTGACTCAGGGGGCGCTTCACCCCTCCACTTT; CDR3aa: CASSDSGGASPLHF
j_gene: TRBJ2-6; d_gene: NA; v_gene: TRBV5-6; abundance: NA; CDR3nt: TGTGCCAGCAGCCCCCTAGGCTCTGGGGCCAACGTCCTGACTTTC; CDR3aa: CASSPLGSGANVLTF
j_gene: TRBJ2-1; d_gene: NA; v_gene: TRBV19; abundance: NA; CDR3nt: TGTGCCAGTAGCAGGGGGGAGATTTACAATGAGCAGTTCTTC; CDR3aa: CASSRGEIYNEQFF
j_gene: TRBJ1-1; d_gene: NA; v_gene: TRBV5-1; abundance: NA; CDR3nt: TGCGCCAGCAGCGTTCATGGGGGGAGCACTGAAGCTTTCTTT; CDR3aa: CASSVHGGSTEAFF
j_gene: TRBJ2-2; d_gene: TRBD1; v_gene: TRBV18; abundance: NA; CDR3nt: TGTGCCAGCTCACCAACCGGCAGGGGGCGCGACACCGGGGAGCTGTTTTTT; CDR3aa: CASSPTGRGRDTGELFF
j_gene: TRBJ1-5; d_gene: TRBD1; v_gene: TRBV6-6; abundance: NA; CDR3nt: TGTGCCAGCAGTTACGGACAGGGGGCGTATCAGCCCCAGCATTTT; CDR3aa: CASSYGQGAYQPQHF
j_gene: TRBJ2-5; d_gene: NA; v_gene: TRBV18; abundance: NA; CDR3nt: TGTGCCAGCTCACTAACTCAGGGGACGTACGTTGGGACCCAGTACTTC; CDR3aa: CASSLTQGTYVGTQYF
j_gene: TRBJ1-1; d_gene: TRBD1; v_gene: TRBV6-1; abundance: few; CDR3nt: TGTGCCAGCAGTGGACAGGGGATGAAAGCTTTCTTT; CDR3aa: CASSGQGMKAFF
j_gene: TRBJ2-3; d_gene: NA; v_gene: TRBV5-1; abundance: NA; CDR3nt: TGCGCCAGCAGCTGGGGGGATGATTCAGATACGCAGTATTTT; CDR3aa: CASSWGDDSDTQYF
j_gene: TRBJ2-3; d_gene: TRBD2; v_gene: TRBV4-1; abundance: NA; CDR3nt: TGCGCCAGCAGCCTTAGCGGGGACGGCACAGATACGCAGTATTTT; CDR3aa: CASSLSGDGTDTQYF
j_gene: TRBJ2-6; d_gene: TRBD1; v_gene: TRBV18; abundance: NA; CDR3nt: TGTGCCAGCTCACCACAAAGTCCCGGGACAGGGTCTGGGGCCAACGTCCTGACTTTC; CDR3aa: CASSPQSPGTGSGANVLTF
j_gene: TRBJ1-2; d_gene: NA; v_gene: TRBV7-2; abundance: NA; CDR3nt: TGTGCCAGCAGCTCTCAGGGTTTGAGCTATGGCTACACCTTC; CDR3aa: CASSSQGLSYGYTF
j_gene: TRBJ2-2; d_gene: NA; v_gene: TRBV6-1; abundance: NA; CDR3nt: TGTGCCAGCAGTGAACGGTACAGGGCGAACACCGGGGAGCTGTTTTTT; CDR3aa: CASSERYRANTGELFF
j_gene: TRBJ1-1; d_gene: TRBD1; v_gene: TRBV6-5; abundance: few; CDR3nt: TGTGCCAGCAGTCGAGGGGGCTTTGAAGCTTTCTTT; CDR3aa: CASSRGGFEAFF
j_gene: TRBJ2-7; d_gene: TRBD1; v_gene: TRBV7-6; abundance: NA; CDR3nt: TGTGCCAGCAGCCCTGACAGGGATGGCTCCTACGAGCAGTACTTC; CDR3aa: CASSPDRDGSYEQYF
j_gene: TRBJ1-2; d_gene: NA; v_gene: TRBV6-1; abundance: few; CDR3nt: TGTGCCAGCAGTGAAGCGGCAGGGTATGGCTACACCTTC; CDR3aa: CASSEAAGYGYTF
j_gene: TRBJ2-5; d_gene: TRBD2; v_gene: TRBV9; abundance: NA; CDR3nt: TGTGCCAGCAGCGTAGCCCGGGGGGGTGGGGAGACCCAGTACTTC; CDR3aa: CASSVARGGGETQYF
j_gene: TRBJ1-6; d_gene: NA; v_gene: TRBV28; abundance: NA; CDR3nt: TGTGCCAGCAGCAGGGGTAAAAATTCCCCCCTCCACTTT; CDR3aa: CASSRGKNSPLHF
j_gene: TRBJ1-4; d_gene: TRBD1; v_gene: TRBV2; abundance: NA; CDR3nt: TGTGCCAGCAGGCTACGGGACAGTGAGGAAGGTAGAAAACTGTTTTTT; CDR3aa: CASRLRDSEEGRKLFF
j_gene: TRBJ1-5; d_gene: NA; v_gene: TRBV18; abundance: NA; CDR3nt: TGTGCCAGCTCACCACGGGACAAGCAGGGTCAGCCCCAGCATTTT; CDR3aa: CASSPRDKQGQPQHF
j_gene: TRBJ2-2; d_gene: NA; v_gene: TRBV5-8; abundance: NA; CDR3nt: TGTGCCAGCAGCTTGGACCTGGGGCAGGTCACCGGGGAGCTGTTTTTT; CDR3aa: CASSLDLGQVTGELFF
j_gene: TRBJ1-1; d_gene: NA; v_gene: TRBV5-1; abundance: NA; CDR3nt: TGCGCCAGCAGCTTGGACGGAGTAAACACTGAAGCTTTCTTT; CDR3aa: CASSLDGVNTEAFF
j_gene: TRBJ1-5; d_gene: NA; v_gene: TRBV19; abundance: NA; CDR3nt: TGTGCCAGTAGTATGGCGACGGAGAGAAGGAATCAGCCCCAGCATTTT; CDR3aa: CASSMATERRNQPQHF
j_gene: TRBJ1-2; d_gene: NA; v_gene: TRBV29-1; abundance: NA; CDR3nt: TGCAGCGTTGGGAACAGGGAGAGCGGCTACACCTTC; CDR3aa: CSVGNRESGYTF
j_gene: TRBJ2-7; d_gene: TRBD1; v_gene: TRBV10-3; abundance: NA; CDR3nt: TGTGCCATCAGTGAGGGGGACAGGGGGCTTCAGTACTTC; CDR3aa: CAISEGDRGLQYF
j_gene: TRBJ2-7; d_gene: TRBD2; v_gene: TRBV6-1; abundance: large; CDR3nt: TGTGCCAGCAGGGAGGGGACTAGCGCCTACTACGAGCAGTACTTC; CDR3aa: CASREGTSAYYEQYF